This T cell receptor (beta chain) was captured in a study of a mutant IDH1 vaccine in newly diagnosed glioma. Overall study context: Patients were pretreated with radiotherapy, temozolomide, or both, mostly both.

V trimming: 10 bases; J trimming: 4 bases; junction bases outside the gene matches: 9. CDR1 and CDR2 (germline): MNHNS, SASEGT. The CDR3 runs to 14 residues. About this clone itself: Its antigen is as yet unknown.

Some clones are missing from TCRdb's copy, which holds only in-frame ones; the method was immunoSEQ multiplex PCR. The sample includes approximately 50,000 clones, around 80% of them seen just once. Indicated time point: week 47, end of study. With topical imiquimod, each dose of the vaccine consisted of 300 ug of mutant IDH1 20-mer peptide. The material sequenced was PBMCs, taken from a glioma patient whose treatment included an IDH1 peptide vaccine. V usage is TRBV6-1 and J usage is TRBJ1-3; 8 positions match TRBD1. The clonotype originates from a woman in her thirties or forties with glioma. Some clones in this sample may be carry-over from other donors' samples. CDR3 sequence: CATNDRGKGNTIYF. The DNA for the CDR3 is TGTGCCACGAACGACAGGGGTAAAGGAAACACCATATATTTT.